This T cell receptor beta chain was recovered during a study of control samples from healthy donors and cancer patients. Measured with immunoSEQ multiplex PCR; TCRdb has only the in-frame clones, and not every one. The table has just over 150,000 clones, around 96% seen once. The CDR3 length is 15 residues. Germline V gene lookup returns CDR1 MNHEY and CDR2 SVGAGI. The V gene end was trimmed by 6 bases and the J gene end by 4 bases; junction bases not matched to a gene: 8. The TCR originated in a woman aged 40 to 50 in good health. The specimen sequenced was blood. The chain couples TRBV6-5 to TRBJ1-1; 10 positions match TRBD1. The CDR3 nucleotides read TGTGCCAGCAGCTTGCGACAGGGGGCCGCCACTGAAGCTTTCTTT. Translation: CASSLRQGAATEAFF.